This TCR beta chain was identified in a study of blood T cell repertoires in COVID-19. Per the germline V gene, CDR1 is LGHNA and CDR2 is YNFKEQ. The CDR3 is 16 residues long. The V end lost 1 base, the J end lost 2 bases, and 14 bases lay between the germline ends. The table came from immunoSEQ multiplex PCR; TCRdb's copy has only in-frame clones and leaves some out. Among around 280,000 clones, around 86% were seen once, and the ten largest hold 2% to 2.5%. The sample consisted of peripheral blood. The receptor's source is a young woman who had recovered from COVID-19. The chain uses TRBV4-2 and TRBJ1-2; D perhaps matches TRBD1 (5 bases). CDR3 in amino acids: CASSQGRAGLNYGYTF. In nucleotides, the CDR3 is TGTGCCAGCAGCCAAGGACGGGCAGGGTTGAACTATGGCTACACCTTC.